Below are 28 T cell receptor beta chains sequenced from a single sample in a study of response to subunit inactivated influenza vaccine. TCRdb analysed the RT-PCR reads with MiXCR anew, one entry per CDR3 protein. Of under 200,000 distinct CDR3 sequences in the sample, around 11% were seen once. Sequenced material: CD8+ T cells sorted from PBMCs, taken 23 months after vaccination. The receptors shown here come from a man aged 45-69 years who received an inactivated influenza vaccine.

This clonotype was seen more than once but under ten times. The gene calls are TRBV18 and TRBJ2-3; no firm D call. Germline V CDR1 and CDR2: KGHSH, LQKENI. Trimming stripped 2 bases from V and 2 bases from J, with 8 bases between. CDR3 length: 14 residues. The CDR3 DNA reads TGTGCCAGCTCACCAGGCAGCCTCACAGATACGCAGTATTTT. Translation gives CASSPGSLTDTQYF.

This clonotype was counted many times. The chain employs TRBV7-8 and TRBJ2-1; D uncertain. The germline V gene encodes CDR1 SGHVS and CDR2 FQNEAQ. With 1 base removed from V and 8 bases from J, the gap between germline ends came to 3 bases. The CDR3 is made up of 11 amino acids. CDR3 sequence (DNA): TGTGCCAGCAGCTTAGGGGATGAGCAGTTCTTC. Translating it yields CASSLGDEQFF.

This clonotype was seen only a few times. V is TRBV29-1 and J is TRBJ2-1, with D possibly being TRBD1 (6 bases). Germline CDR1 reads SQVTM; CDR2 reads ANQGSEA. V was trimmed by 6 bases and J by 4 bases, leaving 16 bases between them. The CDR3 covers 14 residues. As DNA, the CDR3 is TGCAGCGTGGTAAGGGACAAGCAATACAATGAGCAGTTCTTC. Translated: CSVVRDKQYNEQFF.

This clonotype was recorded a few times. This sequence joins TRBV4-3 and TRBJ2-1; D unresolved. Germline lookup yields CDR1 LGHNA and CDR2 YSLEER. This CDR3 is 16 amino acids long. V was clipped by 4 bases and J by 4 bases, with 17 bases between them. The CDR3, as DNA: TGCGCCAGCAGCCCCGGTTCAGGAGACGGATACAATGAGCAGTTCTTC. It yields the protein CASSPGSGDGYNEQFF.

In DNA form, the CDR3 reads TGTGCCAGCAGCTCCGCGGGTGAGGACAATCAGCCCCAGCATTTT. Its protein is CASSSAGEDNQPQHF. The gene calls are TRBV7-9 and TRBJ1-5; D gene uncertain. The germline V and J ends were trimmed by 4 bases and 3 bases, with 13 bases remaining between them. CDR3 size: 15 residues. Germline assignment: CDR1 SEHNR and CDR2 FQNEAQ (reference sequence).

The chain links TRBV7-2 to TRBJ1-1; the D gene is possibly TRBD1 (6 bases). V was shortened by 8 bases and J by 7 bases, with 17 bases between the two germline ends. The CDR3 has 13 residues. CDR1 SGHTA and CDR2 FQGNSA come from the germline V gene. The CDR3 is CASDYRTAREAFF. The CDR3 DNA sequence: TGTGCCAGCGACTACAGGACAGCCCGTGAAGCTTTCTTT.

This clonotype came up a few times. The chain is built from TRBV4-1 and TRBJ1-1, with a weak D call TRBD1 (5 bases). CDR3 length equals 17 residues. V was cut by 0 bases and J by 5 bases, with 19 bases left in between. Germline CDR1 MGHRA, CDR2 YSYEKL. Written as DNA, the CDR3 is TGCGCCAGCAGCCAAGATTCCCCGGTCGGGGGGAGGACTGAAGCTTTCTTT. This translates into CASSQDSPVGGRTEAFF.

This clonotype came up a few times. This chain's CDR3 is CATGDYGYTF. DNA of the CDR3: TGTGCCACGGGCGACTATGGCTACACCTTC. The chain uses TRBV25-1 and TRBJ1-2; D not resolved. V was clipped by 10 bases and J by 3 bases, with 6 bases between them. Germline V gene sequence: CDR1 MGHDK, CDR2 SYGVNS. The CDR3 sequence is 10 residues long.

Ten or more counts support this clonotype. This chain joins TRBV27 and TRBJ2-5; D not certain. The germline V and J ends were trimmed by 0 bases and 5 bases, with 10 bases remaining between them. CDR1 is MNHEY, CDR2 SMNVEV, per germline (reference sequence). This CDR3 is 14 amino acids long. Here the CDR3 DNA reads TGTGCCAGCAGTTTATCGGTGGTGGGGGAGACCCAGTACTTC. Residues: CASSLSVVGETQYF.

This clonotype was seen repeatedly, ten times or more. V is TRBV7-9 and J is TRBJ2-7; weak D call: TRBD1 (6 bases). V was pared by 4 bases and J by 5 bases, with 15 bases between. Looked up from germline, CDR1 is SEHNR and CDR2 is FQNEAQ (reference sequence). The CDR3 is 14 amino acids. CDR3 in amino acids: CASSSYRVSDEQYF. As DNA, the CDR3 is TGTGCCAGCAGCTCCTACAGGGTTTCGGACGAGCAGTACTTC.

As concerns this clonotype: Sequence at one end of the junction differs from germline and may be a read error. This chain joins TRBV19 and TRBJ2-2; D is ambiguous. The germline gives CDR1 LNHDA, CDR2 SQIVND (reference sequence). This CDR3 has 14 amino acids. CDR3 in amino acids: CAGSILSNTGELFF. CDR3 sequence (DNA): TGTGCCGGTAGTATCCTTTCGAACACCGGGGAGCTGTTTTTT.

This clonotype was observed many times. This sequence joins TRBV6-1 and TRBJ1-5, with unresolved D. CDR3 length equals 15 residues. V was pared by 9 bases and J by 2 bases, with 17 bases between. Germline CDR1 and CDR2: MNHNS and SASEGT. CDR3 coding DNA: TGTGCCAGTAGTCGGGGTCTGGAAGGCAATCAGCCCCAGCATTTT. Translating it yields CASSRGLEGNQPQHF.

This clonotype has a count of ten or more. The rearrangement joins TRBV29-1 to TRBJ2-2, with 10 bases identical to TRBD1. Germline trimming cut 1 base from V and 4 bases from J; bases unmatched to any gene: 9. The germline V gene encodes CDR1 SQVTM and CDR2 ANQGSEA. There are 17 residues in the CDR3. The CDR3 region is CSVEVLGGQGSTGELFF. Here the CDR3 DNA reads TGCAGCGTTGAAGTTTTGGGGGGACAGGGGTCCACCGGGGAGCTGTTTTTT.

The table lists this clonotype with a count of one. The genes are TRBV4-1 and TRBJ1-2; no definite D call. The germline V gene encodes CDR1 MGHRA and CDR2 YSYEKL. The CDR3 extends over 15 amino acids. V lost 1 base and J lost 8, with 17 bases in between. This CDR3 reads CASSQVGKGMRGYTF. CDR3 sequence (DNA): TGCGCCAGCAGCCAAGTGGGTAAGGGAATGAGGGGCTACACCTTC.

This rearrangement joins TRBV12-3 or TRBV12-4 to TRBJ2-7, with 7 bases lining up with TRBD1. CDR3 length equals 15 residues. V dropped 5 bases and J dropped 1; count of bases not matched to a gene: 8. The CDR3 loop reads CASSGTDNYSYEQYF. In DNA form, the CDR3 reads TGTGCCAGCAGTGGGACAGACAATTATTCCTACGAGCAGTACTTC.

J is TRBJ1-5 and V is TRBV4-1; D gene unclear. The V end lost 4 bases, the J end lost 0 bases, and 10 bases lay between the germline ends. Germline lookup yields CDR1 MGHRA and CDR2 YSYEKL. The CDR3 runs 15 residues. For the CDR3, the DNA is TGCGCCAGCAGCCGTGGTGAGGTTAGCAATCAGCCCCAGCATTTT. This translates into CASSRGEVSNQPQHF.

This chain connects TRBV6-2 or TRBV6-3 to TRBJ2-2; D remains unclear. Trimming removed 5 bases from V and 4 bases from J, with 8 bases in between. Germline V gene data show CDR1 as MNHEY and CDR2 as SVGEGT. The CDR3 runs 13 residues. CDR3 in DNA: TGTGCCAGCAGTCCTCTCGTCACCGGGGAGCTGTTTTTT. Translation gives CASSPLVTGELFF.

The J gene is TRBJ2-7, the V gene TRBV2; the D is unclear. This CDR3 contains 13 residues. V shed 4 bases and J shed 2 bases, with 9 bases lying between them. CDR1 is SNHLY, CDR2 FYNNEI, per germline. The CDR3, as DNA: TGTGCCAGCAGTGTTCCAAACCCCTACGAGCAGTACTTC. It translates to CASSVPNPYEQYF.

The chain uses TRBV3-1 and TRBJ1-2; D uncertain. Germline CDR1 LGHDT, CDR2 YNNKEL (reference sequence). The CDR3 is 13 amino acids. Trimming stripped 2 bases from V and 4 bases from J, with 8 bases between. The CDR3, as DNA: TGTGCCAGCAGCCAAAGGGTGGCCTATGGCTACACCTTC. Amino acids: CASSQRVAYGYTF.

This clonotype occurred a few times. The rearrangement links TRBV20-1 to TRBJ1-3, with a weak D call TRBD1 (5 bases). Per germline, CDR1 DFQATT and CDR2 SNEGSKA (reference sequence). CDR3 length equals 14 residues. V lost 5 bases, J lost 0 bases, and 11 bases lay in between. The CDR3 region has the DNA TGCAGTGCTTGGGGACCGCTCTCTGGAAACACCATATATTTT. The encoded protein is CSAWGPLSGNTIYF.

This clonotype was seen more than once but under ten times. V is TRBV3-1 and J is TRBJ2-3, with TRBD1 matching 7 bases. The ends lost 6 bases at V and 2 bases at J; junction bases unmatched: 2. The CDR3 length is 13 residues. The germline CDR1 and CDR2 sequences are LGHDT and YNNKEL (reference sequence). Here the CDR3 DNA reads TGTGCCAGCAGTGGGACAGACACAGATACGCAGTATTTT. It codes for CASSGTDTDTQYF.

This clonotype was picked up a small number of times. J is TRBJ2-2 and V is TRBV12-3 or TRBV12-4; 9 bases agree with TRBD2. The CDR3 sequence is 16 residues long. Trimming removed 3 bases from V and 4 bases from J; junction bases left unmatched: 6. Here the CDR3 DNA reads TGTGCCAGCAGTTTCAAACTAGCGGGCGTCACCGGGGAGCTGTTTTTT. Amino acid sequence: CASSFKLAGVTGELFF.

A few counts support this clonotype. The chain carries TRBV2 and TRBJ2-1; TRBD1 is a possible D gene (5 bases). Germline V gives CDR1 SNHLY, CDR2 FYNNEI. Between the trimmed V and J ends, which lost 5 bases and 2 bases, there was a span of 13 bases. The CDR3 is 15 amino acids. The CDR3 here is CASSHRDSPYNEQFF. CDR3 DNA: TGTGCCAGCAGTCATCGAGACAGCCCCTACAATGAGCAGTTCTTC.

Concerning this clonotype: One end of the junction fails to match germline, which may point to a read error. CDR3 in amino acids: CASSLTGLYNVQFF. CDR3 bases: TGTGCCAGCAGTTTAACAGGCCTCTACAATGTGCAGTTCTTC. The genes are TRBV28 and TRBJ2-1; weak D call: TRBD1 (5 bases). Per the germline V gene, CDR1 is MDHEN and CDR2 is SYDVKM. The length of the CDR3 is 14 residues.

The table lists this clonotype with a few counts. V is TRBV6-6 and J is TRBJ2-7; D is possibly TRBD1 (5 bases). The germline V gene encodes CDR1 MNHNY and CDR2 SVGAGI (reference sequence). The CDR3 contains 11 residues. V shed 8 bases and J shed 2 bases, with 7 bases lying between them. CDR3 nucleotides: TGTGCCAGCGAAGGGGCCTACGAGCAGTACTTC. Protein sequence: CASEGAYEQYF.

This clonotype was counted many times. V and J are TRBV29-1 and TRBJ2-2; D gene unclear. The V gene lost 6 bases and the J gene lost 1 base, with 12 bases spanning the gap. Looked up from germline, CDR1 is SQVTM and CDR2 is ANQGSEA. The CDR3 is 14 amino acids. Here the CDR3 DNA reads TGCAGCGTCGACGTCTCCGGGAACACCGGGGAGCTGTTTTTT. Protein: CSVDVSGNTGELFF.

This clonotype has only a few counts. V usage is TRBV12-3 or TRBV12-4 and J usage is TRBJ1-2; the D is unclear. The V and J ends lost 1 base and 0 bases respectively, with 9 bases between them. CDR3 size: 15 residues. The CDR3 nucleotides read TGTGCCAGCAGTTTAGATTACAGAGCTAACTATGGCTACACCTTC. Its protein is CASSLDYRANYGYTF.

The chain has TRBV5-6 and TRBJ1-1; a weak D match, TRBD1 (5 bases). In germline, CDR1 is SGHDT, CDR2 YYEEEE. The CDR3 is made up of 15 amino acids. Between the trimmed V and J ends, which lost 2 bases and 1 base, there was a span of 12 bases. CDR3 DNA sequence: TGTGCCAGCAGCTTCGGCCAGGGTGGGAACACTGAAGCTTTCTTT. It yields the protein CASSFGQGGNTEAFF.